This record concerns one T cell receptor beta chain sequence. The antigen remains unidentified. This entry belongs to a study of CD8+ T cells in alopecia areata. Overall study findings and caveats: Higher clonality and more expanded CD8+ clones appeared in lesional than normal scalp. Mice showed TCR sharing more clearly than patients did, possibly owing to HLA. Normal skin's resident alphabeta T cells are also sequenced in scalp samples.

The germline V gene has CDR1 SQVTM and CDR2 ANQGSEA. V was pared by 2 bases and J by 2 bases, with 7 bases between. There are 13 residues in the CDR3. Extraction of RNA preceded its reverse transcription into cDNA, which served as the sequencing template. Only in-frame clones appear in the TCRdb table, and some are missing; sequencing was by immunoSEQ multiplex PCR. Here the sample spans about 200,000 clones, around 50% being singletons. This sequence joins TRBV29-1 and TRBJ1-5; D may be TRBD1 (5 bases). The TCR sequence derives from a human donor in good health. The sample comprised CD8+ T cells sorted from blood. CDR3 DNA sequence: TGCAGCGTTGAATTGGGGGGCAATCAGCCCCAGCATTTT. Its translation: CSVELGGNQPQHF.